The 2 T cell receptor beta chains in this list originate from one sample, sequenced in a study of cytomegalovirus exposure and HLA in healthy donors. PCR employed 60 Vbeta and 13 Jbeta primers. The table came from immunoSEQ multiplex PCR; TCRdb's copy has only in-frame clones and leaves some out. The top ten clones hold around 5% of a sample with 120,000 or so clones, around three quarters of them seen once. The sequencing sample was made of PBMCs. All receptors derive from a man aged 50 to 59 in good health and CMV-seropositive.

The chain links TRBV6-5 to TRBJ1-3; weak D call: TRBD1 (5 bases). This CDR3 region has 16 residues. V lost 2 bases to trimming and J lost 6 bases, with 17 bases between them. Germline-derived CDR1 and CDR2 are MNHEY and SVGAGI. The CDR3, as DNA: TGTGCCAGCAGTTACGCGCCCCCAGGGTCGGTAAACACCATATATTTT. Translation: CASSYAPPGSVNTIYF.

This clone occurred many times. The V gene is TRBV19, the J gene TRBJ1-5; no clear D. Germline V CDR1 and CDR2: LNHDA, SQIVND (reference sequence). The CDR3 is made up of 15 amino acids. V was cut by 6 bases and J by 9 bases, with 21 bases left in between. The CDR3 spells CASRTTEAESGPQHF. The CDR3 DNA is TGTGCCAGTAGGACGACGGAGGCGGAATCAGGGCCCCAGCATTTT.